One sample yielded the 28 T cell receptor beta chains listed below, sequenced in a study of blood T cells in healthy people across ages (dated by TCRdb to about 2015). The library was produced with 5' RACE. This sample was sequenced with an Illumina HiSeq 2500. A second PCR of roughly 7 to 11 cycles was performed with a sample-barcoded 5' primer and a J-beta primer mix. Using fastp trimming at Q25 and MiXCR clonotype assembly, TCRdb reanalyzed the public sequencing data and kept in-frame beta chains. Each record represents a unique CDR3 protein, reported with the most common genes and DNA among its rows. Across this sample there are roughly 800,000 distinct CDR3 sequences, with roughly 64% seen only once. The top ten clones comprise 22% of the sample. Sequencing was done on a sample of blood. The receptors shown here come from a man in his thirties or forties in good health.

V and J are TRBV7-9 and TRBJ2-1; 9 nucleotides align to TRBD2. The ends lost 7 bases at V and 4 bases at J; junction bases unmatched: 11. The CDR3 loop spans 16 amino acids. CDR1 SEHNR and CDR2 FQNEAQ come from the germline V gene (reference sequence). CDR3 DNA sequence: TGTGCCAGCACCCCACCGGGACTAGCATCTTACAATGAGCAGTTCTTC. Its translation: CASTPPGLASYNEQFF. The full variable domain, with the rest looked up from reference TRBV7-9 and TRBJ2-1, is DTGVSQNPRHKITKRGQNVTFRCDPISEHNRLYWYRQTLGQGPEFLTYFQNEAQLEKSRLLSDRFSAERPKGSFSTLEIQRTEQGDSAMYLCASTPPGLASYNEQFFGPGTRLTVL.

The chain combines TRBV6-6 with TRBJ2-7, with unresolved D. The CDR3 has 15 residues. Trimming took 2 bases from V and 0 from J, leaving 11 bases between them. The germline gives CDR1 MNHNY, CDR2 SVGAGI (reference sequence). This CDR3 is CASSYGAVSSYEQYF. CDR3 nucleotides: TGTGCCAGCAGTTACGGTGCGGTAAGCTCCTACGAGCAGTACTTC.

The chain employs TRBV4-2 and TRBJ2-1; perhaps TRBD2 as D (5 bases). CDR3 length equals 16 residues. CDR1 LGHNA and CDR2 YNFKEQ come from the germline V gene. Trimming removed 0 bases from V and 3 bases from J, with 12 bases in between. Here the CDR3 DNA reads TGTGCCAGCAGCCAAGATAATTCGGGATACTACAATGAGCAGTTCTTC. It yields the protein CASSQDNSGYYNEQFF.

CDR3 bases: TGTGCCAGCAGTGACAGGGGCGGCGAGCAGTTCTTC. The encoded protein is CASSDRGGEQFF. The rearrangement uses TRBV25-1 and TRBJ2-1; maybe TRBD1 (6 bases). Trimming cost V 3 bases and J 10 bases, with 10 bases left between them. Germline assignment: CDR1 MGHDK and CDR2 SYGVNS. The CDR3 has 12 residues.

The rearrangement links TRBV28 to TRBJ2-7; no reliable D call. This CDR3 has 15 amino acids. Trimming removed 5 bases at V and 3 bases at J, with 17 bases between. From germline, CDR1 is MDHEN and CDR2 SYDVKM. In DNA, the CDR3 is TGTGCCAGCAGTCCATTGGCCGTGGGTTTCTACGAGCAGTACTTC. It specifies CASSPLAVGFYEQYF.

V is TRBV20-1 and J is TRBJ2-1; perhaps TRBD2 as D (5 bases). Germline CDR1 reads DFQATT; CDR2 reads SNEGSKA (reference sequence). CDR3 size: 13 residues. Trimming left V 5 bases short and J 10 bases short, with 18 bases between. CDR3 in DNA: TGCAGTGCTCAAAGGGAGAACTCCTACGAGCAGTTCTTC. It codes for CSAQRENSYEQFF.

J is TRBJ2-1 and V is TRBV24-1; D gene unclear. This CDR3 has 16 residues. With 4 bases removed from V and 6 bases from J, the gap between germline ends came to 18 bases. Germline V gives CDR1 KGHDR, CDR2 SFDVKD. CDR3 residues: CATSDPSWVVGNEQFF. CDR3 nucleotide sequence: TGTGCCACCAGTGACCCAAGCTGGGTGGTCGGCAATGAGCAGTTCTTC.

The CDR3 protein is CASSYSLGADGYTF. The CDR3, as DNA: TGTGCCAGCAGTTACTCATTGGGGGCCGATGGCTACACCTTC. The V gene is TRBV6-5, the J gene TRBJ1-2; perhaps TRBD1 as D (6 bases). Looked up from germline, CDR1 is MNHEY and CDR2 is SVGAGI. The CDR3 contains 14 residues. The V end was cut by 0 bases, the J end by 6 bases, with 11 bases between.

To note about this clonotype: A read error may account for a junction end that differs from germline. The chain carries TRBV7-9 and TRBJ2-3; D ambiguous. This CDR3 is built from 13 residues. Germline-derived CDR1 and CDR2 are SEHNR and FQNEAQ (reference sequence). CDR3 sequence (DNA): TGTGCCAGTAGCTTAGGGAATGCAGATACGCAGTATTTT. It specifies CASSLGNADTQYF. Looking up the rest from reference TRBV7-9 and TRBJ2-3 gives the full variable domain: DTGVSQNPRHKITKRGQNVTFRCDPISEHNRLYWYRQTLGQGPEFLTYFQNEAQLEKSRLLSDRFSAERPKGSFSTLEIQRTEQGDSAMYLCASSLGNADTQYFGPGTRLTVL.

V usage is TRBV20-1 and J usage is TRBJ1-4; no definite D call. V lost 0 bases and J 6 bases, leaving 5 bases between the germline ends. This CDR3 is built from 12 residues. Germline V CDR1 and CDR2: DFQATT, SNEGSKA (reference sequence). In nucleotides, the CDR3 is TGCAGTGCTAGAGATAGGGATGAAAAACTGTTTTTT. Protein product: CSARDRDEKLFF.

This rearrangement joins TRBV6-6 to TRBJ2-2; D unclear. Deletions cut 4 bases from V and 1 base from J, with 13 bases between. The germline gives CDR1 MNHNY, CDR2 SVGAGI (reference sequence). The CDR3 is 16 residues long. This chain's CDR3 is CASSSRRTGNTGELFF. The CDR3 nucleotides are TGTGCCAGCAGTTCTCGAAGGACGGGGAACACCGGGGAGCTGTTTTTT.

V is TRBV27 and J is TRBJ2-1; D is possibly TRBD2 (5 bases). This CDR3 has 13 amino acids. The ends were cut back, 5 bases at V and 5 bases at J, with 10 bases in the middle. Germline loops: CDR1 MNHEY, CDR2 SMNVEV (reference sequence). CDR3 DNA: TGTGCCAGCAGTGCCGGACTTAACAATGAGCAGTTCTTC. It codes for CASSAGLNNEQFF.

This clonotype was picked up a small number of times. A clone one base away is much larger, so this may be a read error. The rearrangement joins TRBV6-6 to TRBJ2-7; D is ambiguous. Germline V CDR1 and CDR2: MNHNY, SVGAGI (reference sequence). The V gene lost 6 bases and the J gene lost 2 bases, with 8 bases spanning the gap. The CDR3 contains 12 residues. The CDR3 nucleotides read TGTGCCAGCAGCCAAGAGACCTACGAGCAGTACTTC. Protein: CASSQETYEQYF.

The chain has TRBV12-3 or TRBV12-4 and TRBJ1-4; D perhaps matches TRBD1 (5 bases). The CDR3 runs to 13 residues. Trimming shortened V by 1 base and J by 16 bases, and 16 bases separated the two germline ends. The CDR3 DNA reads TGTGCCAGCAGTTTAGAGGTTTTGGGACCTCGGTTTTTT. Its translation is CASSLEVLGPRFF.

The chain carries TRBV14 and TRBJ1-6; D is unclear. CDR1 SGHDN and CDR2 FVKESK come from the germline V gene. CDR3 length: 15 residues. V dropped 0 bases and J dropped 2 bases, with 5 bases sitting between them. In DNA form, the CDR3 reads TGTGCCAGCAGCCAAGACCGGACCTATAATTCACCCCTCCACTTT. It encodes CASSQDRTYNSPLHF.

J is TRBJ2-3 and V is TRBV29-1; perhaps TRBD1 as D (6 bases). The germline gives CDR1 SQVTM, CDR2 ANQGSEA. The CDR3 has 14 amino acids. Between the trimmed V and J ends, which lost 7 bases and 2 bases, there was a span of 16 bases. The CDR3 here is CSASRGSTTDTQYF. CDR3 sequence (DNA): TGCAGCGCCTCCAGGGGAAGCACCACAGATACGCAGTATTTT.

This clonotype was picked up many times. The chain uses TRBV10-3 and TRBJ2-5; TRBD2 is a possible D gene (7 bases). The CDR3 covers 17 residues. The V end was cut by 4 bases, the J end by 0 bases, with 18 bases between. The germline CDR1 and CDR2 sequences are ENHRY and SYGVKD. The CDR3 bases are TGTGCCATCAGTGCCGGCCGAGGGGGAGGGAACCAAGAGACCCAGTACTTC. It codes for CAISAGRGGGNQETQYF.

The V and J genes are TRBV12-3 or TRBV12-4 and TRBJ1-2; weak D call: TRBD1 (5 bases). The CDR3 extends over 14 amino acids. Trimming left V 4 bases short and J 4 bases short, with 13 bases between. The CDR3 DNA is TGTGCCAGCAGTTGGGGCGGGGTGGGCTATGGCTACACCTTC. It encodes CASSWGGVGYGYTF.

This chain uses TRBV15 with TRBJ2-3; D is undetermined. Trimming took off 0 bases at V and 0 bases at J, with 10 bases between the two ends. CDR1 and CDR2 (germline): LNHNV, YYDKDF (reference sequence). The CDR3 extends over 16 amino acids. This CDR3 reads CATSRDQAASTDTQYF. As DNA, the CDR3 is TGTGCCACCAGCAGAGATCAGGCAGCTAGCACAGATACGCAGTATTTT. Together with reference TRBV15 and TRBJ2-3, the CDR3 gives the full variable domain: DAMVIQNPRYQVTQFGKPVTLSCSQTLNHNVMYWYQQKSSQAPKLLFHYYDKDFNNEADTPDNFQSRRPNTSFCFLDIRSPGLGDTAMYLCATSRDQAASTDTQYFGPGTRLTVL.

J is TRBJ2-1 and V is TRBV20-1, with 10 bases identical to TRBD2. J was trimmed by 4 bases and V by 5 bases; bases with no gene match: 11. Germline-derived CDR1 and CDR2 are DFQATT and SNEGSKA (reference sequence). The CDR3 runs to 16 residues. The CDR3 reads CSALSQTSGYYNEQFF. Written as DNA, the CDR3 is TGCAGTGCTCTATCCCAGACTAGCGGGTATTACAATGAGCAGTTCTTC.

This chain connects TRBV24-1 to TRBJ1-5; maybe TRBD1 (6 bases). The CDR3 covers 15 residues. V was cut by 3 bases and J by 5 bases, with 13 bases left in between. The germline CDR1 and CDR2 sequences are KGHDR and SFDVKD. The CDR3 sequence is CATSDPGQRHQPQHF. The CDR3, as DNA: TGTGCCACCAGTGATCCCGGACAGCGTCATCAGCCCCAGCATTTT.

The chain carries TRBV7-9 and TRBJ2-1; 8 bases map to TRBD2. The CDR3 has 15 residues. CDR1 and CDR2 (germline): SEHNR, FQNEAQ (reference sequence). V lost 8 bases, J lost 9 bases, and 15 bases stayed unmatched. The CDR3 region is CASGPGSSGKAEQFF. CDR3 nucleotide sequence: TGTGCCAGCGGCCCCGGTAGTAGCGGGAAGGCTGAGCAGTTCTTC. The variable domain in full, completed from reference TRBV7-9 and TRBJ2-1, reads DTGVSQNPRHKITKRGQNVTFRCDPISEHNRLYWYRQTLGQGPEFLTYFQNEAQLEKSRLLSDRFSAERPKGSFSTLEIQRTEQGDSAMYLCASGPGSSGKAEQFFGPGTRLTVL.

V usage is TRBV5-6 and J usage is TRBJ2-7; the D gene is possibly TRBD1 (6 bases). Deletions cut 5 bases from V and 2 bases from J, with 11 bases between. Looked up from germline, CDR1 is SGHDT and CDR2 is YYEEEE. This CDR3 contains 13 residues. The CDR3 loop is CASSPGQPYEQYF. The CDR3 coding sequence is TGTGCCAGCAGTCCGGGACAACCCTACGAGCAGTACTTC.

The chain employs TRBV20-1 and TRBJ2-5; D remains unclear. The CDR3 covers 12 residues. Trimming left V 8 bases short and J 4 bases short, with 14 bases between. Looked up from germline, CDR1 is DFQATT and CDR2 is SNEGSKA (reference sequence). This CDR3 is CSSPRWGETQYF. CDR3 nucleotides: TGCAGTAGCCCCCGGTGGGGAGAGACCCAGTACTTC.

V and J are TRBV6-1 and TRBJ1-1, with a weak D call TRBD1 (6 bases). Germline loops: CDR1 MNHNS, CDR2 SASEGT. The CDR3 extends over 13 amino acids. V was cut by 8 bases and J by 11 bases, with 21 bases left in between. CDR3 sequence reads: CASSWGTGGAAFF. The CDR3 DNA is TGTGCCAGCTCCTGGGGGACGGGGGGCGCGGCTTTCTTT.

The gene calls are TRBV20-1 and TRBJ2-7; no definite D call. The germline V gene encodes CDR1 DFQATT and CDR2 SNEGSKA (reference sequence). CDR3 length: 13 amino acids. V was pared by 3 bases and J by 0 bases, with 9 bases between. For the CDR3, the DNA is TGCAGTGCTAGGACTCTGAGCTCCTACGAGCAGTACTTC. Translating gives CSARTLSSYEQYF.

This chain links TRBV18 with TRBJ2-4; D is ambiguous. Trimming pared 0 bases from V and 8 bases from J, leaving 11 bases between. The CDR3 covers 14 residues. The V gene's germline CDR1 is KGHSH and CDR2 LQKENI. The CDR3 sequence is CASSPPIGKDIQYF. CDR3 nucleotide sequence: TGTGCCAGCTCACCACCAATAGGGAAAGACATTCAGTACTTC. Full variable domain (missing parts from reference TRBV18 and TRBJ2-4): NAGVMQNPRHLVRRRGQEARLRCSPMKGHSHVYWYRQLPEEGLKFMVYLQKENIIDESGMPKERFSAEFPKEGPSILRIQQVVRGDSAAYFCASSPPIGKDIQYFGAGTRLSVL.

This clonotype has more than one count but fewer than ten. The V gene is TRBV11-2, the J gene TRBJ2-1, with a weak D call TRBD2 (6 bases). Germline lookup yields CDR1 SGHAT and CDR2 FQNNGV. Trimming left V 5 bases short and J 7 bases short, with 18 bases between. The CDR3 sequence is 15 residues long. CDR3 loop: CASSEGLAQGNEQFF. In DNA, the CDR3 is TGTGCCAGCAGCGAAGGCCTAGCGCAGGGAAATGAGCAGTTCTTC.